The 11 T cell receptor beta chains presented below share a single source sample, sequenced in a study of blood T cell repertoires in COVID-19. Sequencing used immunoSEQ multiplex PCR; TCRdb keeps in-frame clones, though not all of them. The repertoire includes under 400,000 clones, almost 90% of them detected once, and around 0.92% sits in the top ten. Sample: PBMCs or T cells enriched from blood (not recorded which). All receptors come from a woman aged 25 to 39 who had been exposed to COVID-19.

This clone turned up a few times. The V gene is TRBV6-5, the J gene TRBJ1-6; D might be TRBD1 (6 bases). CDR3 length equals 13 residues. Germline-derived CDR1 and CDR2 are MNHEY and SVGAGI. Trimming took 11 bases from V and 6 from J, leaving 14 bases between them. Here the CDR3 DNA reads TGTGCCTCAAGGACAGTCGTTAATTCACCCCTCCACTTT. Protein: CASRTVVNSPLHF.

The chain carries TRBV27 and TRBJ1-2, with D possibly TRBD1 on 5 matching bases. Trimming stripped 0 bases from V and 4 bases from J, with 9 bases between. This CDR3 has 14 residues. Germline loops: CDR1 MNHEY, CDR2 SMNVEV (reference sequence). CDR3 in amino acids: CASSLSKQGYGYTF. CDR3 coding DNA: TGTGCCAGCAGTTTATCCAAGCAGGGCTATGGCTACACCTTC.

V is TRBV27 and J is TRBJ1-6; TRBD1 agrees at 7 bases. This CDR3 region has 20 residues. J gave up 7 bases and V 6 bases, and 24 bases lay outside the gene matches. The germline CDR1 and CDR2 sequences are MNHEY and SMNVEV (reference sequence). This CDR3 is CASSPKKGQKITYPNSPLHF. CDR3 DNA: TGTGCCAGCAGCCCGAAAAAGGGACAGAAAATAACTTATCCAAATTCACCCCTCCACTTT.

The chain couples TRBV14 to TRBJ2-6, with 10 bases aligning to TRBD1. V lost 4 bases, J lost 0 bases, and 9 bases stayed unmatched. The CDR3 extends over 19 amino acids. Germline V gene lookup returns CDR1 SGHDN and CDR2 FVKESK. CDR3 amino acids: CASSPRQGAWGSGANVLTF. CDR3 coding DNA: TGTGCCAGCAGCCCCCGACAGGGGGCTTGGGGCTCTGGGGCCAACGTCCTGACTTTC.

This chain connects TRBV9 to TRBJ1-1; weak D call: TRBD1 (6 bases). V was pared by 3 bases and J by 4 bases, with 13 bases between. The CDR3 is 14 amino acids. Germline CDR1 is SGDLS and CDR2 is YYNGEE. CDR3: CASSEDQGFTEAFF. CDR3 DNA sequence: TGTGCCAGCAGCGAGGACCAGGGGTTCACTGAAGCTTTCTTT.

The chain recombines TRBV27 with TRBJ2-1, with TRBD1 identical over 8 bases. V lost 5 bases, J lost 2 bases, and 5 bases stayed unmatched. Germline assignment: CDR1 MNHEY and CDR2 SMNVEV (reference sequence). The CDR3 runs 15 residues. The CDR3 region is CASSPGQVPYNEQFF. The CDR3 region has the DNA TGTGCCAGCAGTCCGGGACAGGTTCCCTACAATGAGCAGTTCTTC.

This clone was seen just once. The rearrangement links TRBV3-1 (or the pseudogene TRBV3-2) to TRBJ2-7; a weak D match, TRBD2 (5 bases). There are 13 residues in the CDR3. Trimming left V 4 bases short and J 2 bases short, with 9 bases between. Germline V gene lookup returns CDR1 LGHDT and CDR2 YNNKEL (reference sequence). The CDR3 loop reads CASSLLGAYEQYF. The CDR3 region has the DNA TGTGCCAGCAGCCTCCTCGGGGCCTACGAGCAGTACTTC.

The gene calls are TRBV2 and TRBJ1-1; 8 bases are shared with TRBD1. Unmatched junction bases numbered 2, after V lost 5 bases and J lost 3 bases. This CDR3 is 13 amino acids long. The germline CDR1 and CDR2 sequences are SNHLY and FYNNEI. CDR3 sequence: CASSYRGDTEAFF. CDR3 DNA: TGTGCCAGCAGTTACAGGGGGGACACTGAAGCTTTCTTT.

The V and J genes are TRBV5-4 and TRBJ2-7, with 8 bases matching TRBD1. Per germline, CDR1 SGHNT and CDR2 YYREEE (reference sequence). The CDR3 has 15 amino acids. J gave up 5 bases and V 0 bases, and 7 bases lay outside the gene matches. The CDR3 nucleotides read TGTGCCAGCAGCTTGGACGGACAGGGCCCCGACGAGCAGTACTTC. Translation: CASSLDGQGPDEQYF.

This sequence joins TRBV28 and TRBJ1-6, with a tentative D call TRBD1 (6 bases). The germline V and J ends were trimmed by 7 bases and 7 bases, with 17 bases remaining between them. The CDR3 spans 15 residues. Germline assignment: CDR1 MDHEN and CDR2 SYDVKM. CDR3 loop: CASNFQGITNSPLHF. CDR3 DNA: TGTGCCAGCAATTTTCAGGGGATAACCAATTCACCCCTCCACTTT. Filled out from reference TRBV28 and TRBJ1-6, the complete variable domain reads DVKVTQSSRYLVKRTGEKVFLECVQDMDHENMFWYRQDPGLGLRLIYFSYDVKMKEKGDIPEGYSVSREKKERFSLILESASTNQTSMYLCASNFQGITNSPLHFGNGTRLTVT.

The genes are TRBV27 and TRBJ1-2; 7 bases match TRBD1. With 6 bases clipped from V and 2 bases from J, the junction kept 6 bases outside the gene matches. The CDR3 runs to 14 residues. Germline assignment: CDR1 MNHEY and CDR2 SMNVEV (reference sequence). Written as DNA, the CDR3 is TGTGCCAGCAGGCGGACAGGTCCGAACTATGGCTACACCTTC. This encodes CASRRTGPNYGYTF.